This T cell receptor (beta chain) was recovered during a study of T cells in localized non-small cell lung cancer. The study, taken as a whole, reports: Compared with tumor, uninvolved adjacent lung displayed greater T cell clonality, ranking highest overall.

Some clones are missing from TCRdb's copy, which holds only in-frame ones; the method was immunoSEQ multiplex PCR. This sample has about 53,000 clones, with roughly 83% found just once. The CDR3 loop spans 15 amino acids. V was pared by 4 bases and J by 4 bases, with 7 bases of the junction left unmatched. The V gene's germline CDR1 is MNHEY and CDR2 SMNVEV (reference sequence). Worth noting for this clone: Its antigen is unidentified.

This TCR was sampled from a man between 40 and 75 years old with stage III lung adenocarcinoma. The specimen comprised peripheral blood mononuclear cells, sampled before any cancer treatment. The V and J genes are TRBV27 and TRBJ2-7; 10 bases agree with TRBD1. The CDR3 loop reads CASSSGQGVEYEQYF. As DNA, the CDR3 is TGTGCCAGCAGTTCCGGACAGGGGGTTGAGTACGAGCAGTACTTC.